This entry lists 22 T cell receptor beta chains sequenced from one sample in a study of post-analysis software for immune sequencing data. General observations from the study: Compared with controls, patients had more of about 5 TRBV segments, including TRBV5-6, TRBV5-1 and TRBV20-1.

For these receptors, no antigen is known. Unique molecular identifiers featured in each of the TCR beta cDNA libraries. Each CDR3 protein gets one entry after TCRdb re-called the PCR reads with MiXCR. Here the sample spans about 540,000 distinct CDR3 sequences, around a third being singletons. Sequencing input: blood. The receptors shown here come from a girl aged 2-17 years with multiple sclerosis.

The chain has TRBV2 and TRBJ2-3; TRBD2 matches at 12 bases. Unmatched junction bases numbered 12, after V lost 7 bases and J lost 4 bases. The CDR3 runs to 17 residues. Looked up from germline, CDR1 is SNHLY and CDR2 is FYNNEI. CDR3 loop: CASTFAGTSGFADTQYF. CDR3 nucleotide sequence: TGTGCCAGCACCTTCGCCGGGACTAGCGGGTTTGCAGATACGCAGTATTTT.

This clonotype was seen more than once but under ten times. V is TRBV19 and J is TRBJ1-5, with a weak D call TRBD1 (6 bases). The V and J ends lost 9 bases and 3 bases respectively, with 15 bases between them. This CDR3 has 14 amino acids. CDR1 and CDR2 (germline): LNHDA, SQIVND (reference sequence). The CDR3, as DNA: TGTGCCAGCAAAGCAGGGGTGAACAATCAGCCCCAGCATTTT. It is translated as CASKAGVNNQPQHF.

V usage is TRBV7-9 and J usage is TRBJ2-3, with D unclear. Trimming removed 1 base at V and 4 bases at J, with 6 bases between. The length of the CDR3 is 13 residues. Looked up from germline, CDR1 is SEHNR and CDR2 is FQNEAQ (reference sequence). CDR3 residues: CASSLGKSDTQYF. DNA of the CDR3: TGTGCCAGCAGCTTAGGCAAGTCAGATACGCAGTATTTT.

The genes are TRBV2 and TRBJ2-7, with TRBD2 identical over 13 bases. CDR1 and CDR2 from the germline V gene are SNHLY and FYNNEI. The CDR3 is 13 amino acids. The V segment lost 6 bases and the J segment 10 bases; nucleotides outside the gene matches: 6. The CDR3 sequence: CASRGTSGDSQYF. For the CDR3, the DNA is TGTGCCAGCAGAGGGACTAGCGGGGATTCCCAGTACTTC. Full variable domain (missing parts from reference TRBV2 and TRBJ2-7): EPEVTQTPSHQVTQMGQEVILRCVPISNHLYFYWYRQILGQKVEFLVSFYNNEISEKSEIFDDQFSVERPDGSNFTLKIRSTKLEDSAMYFCASRGTSGDSQYFGPGTRLTVT.

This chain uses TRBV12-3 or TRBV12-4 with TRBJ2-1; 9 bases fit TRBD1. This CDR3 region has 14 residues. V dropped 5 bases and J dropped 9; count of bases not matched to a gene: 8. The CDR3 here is CASSHRGQKSEQFF. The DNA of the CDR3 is TGTGCCAGCAGTCACAGGGGGCAGAAGAGTGAGCAGTTCTTC.

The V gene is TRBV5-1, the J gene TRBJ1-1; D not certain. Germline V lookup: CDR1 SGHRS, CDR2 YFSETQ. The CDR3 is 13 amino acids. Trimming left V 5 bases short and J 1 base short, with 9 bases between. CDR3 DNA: TGCGCCAGCAGGGAACCAGAGAACACTGAAGCTTTCTTT. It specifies CASREPENTEAFF.

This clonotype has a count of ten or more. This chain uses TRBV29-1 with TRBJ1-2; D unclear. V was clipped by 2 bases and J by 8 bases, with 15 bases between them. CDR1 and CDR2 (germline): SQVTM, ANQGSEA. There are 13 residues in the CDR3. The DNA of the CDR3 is TGCAGCGTTGAAAAGCCCCGGCTCGGGGGCTACACCTTC. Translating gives CSVEKPRLGGYTF.

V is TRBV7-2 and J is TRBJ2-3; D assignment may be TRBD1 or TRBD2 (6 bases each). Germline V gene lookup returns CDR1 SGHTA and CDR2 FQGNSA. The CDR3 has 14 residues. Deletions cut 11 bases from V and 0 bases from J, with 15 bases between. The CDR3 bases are TGTGCCTCAAAAACGGGGGCTAGCACAGATACGCAGTATTTT. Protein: CASKTGASTDTQYF.

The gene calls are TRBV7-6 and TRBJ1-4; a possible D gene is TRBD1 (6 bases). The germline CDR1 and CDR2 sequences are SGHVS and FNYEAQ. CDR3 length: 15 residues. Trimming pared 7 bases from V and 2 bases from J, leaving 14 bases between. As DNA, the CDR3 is TGTGCCAGCACGCAAACAGGGTCGACTAATGAAAAACTGTTTTTT. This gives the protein CASTQTGSTNEKLFF.

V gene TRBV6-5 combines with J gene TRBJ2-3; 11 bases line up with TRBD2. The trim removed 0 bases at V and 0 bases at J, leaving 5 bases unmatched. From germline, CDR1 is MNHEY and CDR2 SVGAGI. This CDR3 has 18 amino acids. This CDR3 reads CASSYSGTSGPSTDTQYF. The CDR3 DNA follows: TGTGCCAGCAGTTACTCCGGGACTAGCGGCCCTAGCACAGATACGCAGTATTTT.

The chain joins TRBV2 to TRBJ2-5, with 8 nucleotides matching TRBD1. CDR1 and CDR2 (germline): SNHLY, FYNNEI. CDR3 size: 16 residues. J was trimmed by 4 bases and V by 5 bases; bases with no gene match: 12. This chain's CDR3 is CASSTLTGGRGETQYF. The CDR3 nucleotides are TGTGCCAGCAGTACCCTTACAGGGGGACGCGGAGAGACCCAGTACTTC.

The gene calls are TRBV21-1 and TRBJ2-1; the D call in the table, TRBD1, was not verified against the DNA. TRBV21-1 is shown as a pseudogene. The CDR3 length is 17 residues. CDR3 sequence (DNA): TGTGCCAGCAGCAATCCCCTCGACAGGTTCCCTTACAATGAGCAGTTCTTC. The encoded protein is CASSNPLDRFPYNEQFF.

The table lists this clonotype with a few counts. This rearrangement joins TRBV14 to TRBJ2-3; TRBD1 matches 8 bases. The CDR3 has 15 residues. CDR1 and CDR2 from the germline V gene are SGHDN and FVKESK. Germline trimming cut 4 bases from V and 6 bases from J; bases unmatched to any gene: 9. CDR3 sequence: CASSRRTGYVDTQYF. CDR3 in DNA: TGTGCCAGCAGCCGCCGGACAGGGTATGTTGATACGCAGTATTTT.

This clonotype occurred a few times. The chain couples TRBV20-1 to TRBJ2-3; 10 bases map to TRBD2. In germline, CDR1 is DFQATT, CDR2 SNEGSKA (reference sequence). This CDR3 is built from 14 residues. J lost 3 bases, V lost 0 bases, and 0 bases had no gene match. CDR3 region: CSAREAGGTDTQYF. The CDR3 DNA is TGCAGTGCTAGAGAAGCGGGGGGGACAGATACGCAGTATTTT.

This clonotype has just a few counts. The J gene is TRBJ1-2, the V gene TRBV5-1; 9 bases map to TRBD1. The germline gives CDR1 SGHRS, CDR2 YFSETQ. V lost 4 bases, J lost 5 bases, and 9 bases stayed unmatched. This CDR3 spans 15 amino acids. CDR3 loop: CASSPTGGTGYGYTF. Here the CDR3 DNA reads TGCGCCAGCAGCCCTACAGGGGGCACGGGATATGGCTACACCTTC.

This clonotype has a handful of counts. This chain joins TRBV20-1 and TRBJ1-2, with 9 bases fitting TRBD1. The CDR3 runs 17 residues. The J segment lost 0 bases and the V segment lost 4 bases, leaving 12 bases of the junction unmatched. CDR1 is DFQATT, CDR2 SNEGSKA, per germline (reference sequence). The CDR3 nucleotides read TGCAGTGCTATTTACCCCGGGGGACAGGGAACTAACTATGGCTACACCTTC. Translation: CSAIYPGGQGTNYGYTF.

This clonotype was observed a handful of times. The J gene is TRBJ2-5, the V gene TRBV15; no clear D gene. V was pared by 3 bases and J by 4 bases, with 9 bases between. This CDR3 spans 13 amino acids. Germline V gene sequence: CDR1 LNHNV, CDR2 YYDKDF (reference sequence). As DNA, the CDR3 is TGTGCCACCAGCAGGAGGCCCCCAGAGACCCAGTACTTC. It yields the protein CATSRRPPETQYF.

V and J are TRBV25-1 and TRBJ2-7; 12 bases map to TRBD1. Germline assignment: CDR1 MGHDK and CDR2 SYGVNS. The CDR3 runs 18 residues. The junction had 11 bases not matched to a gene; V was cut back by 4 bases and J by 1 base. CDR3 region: CASSVFGTGGRLSYEQYF. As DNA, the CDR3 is TGTGCCAGCAGTGTTTTTGGGACAGGGGGCCGCCTGTCCTACGAGCAGTACTTC.

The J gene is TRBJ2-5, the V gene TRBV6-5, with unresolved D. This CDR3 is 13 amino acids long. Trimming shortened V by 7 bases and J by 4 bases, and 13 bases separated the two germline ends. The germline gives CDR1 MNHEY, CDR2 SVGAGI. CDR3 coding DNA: TGTGCCAGCACGAGGAATTTCCGAGAGACCCAGTACTTC. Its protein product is CASTRNFRETQYF.

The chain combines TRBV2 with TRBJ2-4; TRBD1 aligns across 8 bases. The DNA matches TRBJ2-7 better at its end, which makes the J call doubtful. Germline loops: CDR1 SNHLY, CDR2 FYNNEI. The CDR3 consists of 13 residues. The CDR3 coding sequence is TGTGCCAGCGGACGGGACAGGCTCTACGAGCAGTACTTC. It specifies CASGRDRLYEQYF.

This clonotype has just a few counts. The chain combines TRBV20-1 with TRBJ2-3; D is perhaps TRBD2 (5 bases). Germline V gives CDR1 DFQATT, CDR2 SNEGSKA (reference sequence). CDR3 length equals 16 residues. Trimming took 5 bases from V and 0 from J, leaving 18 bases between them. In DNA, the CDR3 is TGCAGTGCTCCCGGAGCGGCCAGGTTTAGCACAGATACGCAGTATTTT. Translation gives CSAPGAARFSTDTQYF.

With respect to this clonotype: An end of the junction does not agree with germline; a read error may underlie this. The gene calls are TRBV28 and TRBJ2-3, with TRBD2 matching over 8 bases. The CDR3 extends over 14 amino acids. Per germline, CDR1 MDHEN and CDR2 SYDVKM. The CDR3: CASSPHGGGDTHYF. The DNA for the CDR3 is TGTGCCAGCAGTCCCCACGGGGGGGGAGATACGCATTATTTT.